This TCR beta chain stems from a study of blood T cell repertoires in COVID-19. The assay was immunoSEQ multiplex PCR, and TCRdb's table has in-frame clones only and misses some. The repertoire holds about 330,000 clones, with approximately 86% as singletons. This TCR came from a man aged 25-45 years with COVID-19, enrolled during active disease. Source material: peripheral blood.

The CDR3 sequence is CASSLGGTNSYEQYF. The CDR3 DNA follows: TGTGCCAGCAGTTTAGGTGGGACTAATTCCTACGAGCAGTACTTC. The rearrangement uses TRBV28 and TRBJ2-7; 7 nucleotides match TRBD2. CDR1 and CDR2 (germline): MDHEN, SYDVKM. The V segment lost 2 bases and the J segment 1 base; nucleotides outside the gene matches: 5. The CDR3 loop spans 15 amino acids.